These 20 T cell receptor beta chains were all obtained from the same sample, sequenced in a study of T-cell memory formation after mild COVID-19. TCRdb fed the 5' RACE reads into MiXCR, producing one record per CDR3 protein. The sample consists of 500,000 to 600,000 distinct CDR3 sequences, roughly 18% of them appearing once. The sequenced sample consisted of PBMCs or a T cell subset sorted from them (not recorded which). These receptors were collected from an adult woman who had mild COVID-19 (a few samples of this study predate the infection). Cell type and time point are not known.

V and J are TRBV6-5 and TRBJ1-1; D is uncertain. V was pared by 0 bases and J by 0 bases, with 5 bases between. Germline CDR1 MNHEY, CDR2 SVGAGI. The CDR3 runs 14 residues. The CDR3 bases are TGTGCCAGCAGTTACTCACGGTTGAACACTGAAGCTTTCTTT. Translating gives CASSYSRLNTEAFF.

The genes are TRBV6-6 and TRBJ2-2; the D call may be TRBD1 or TRBD2 (5 bases each). CDR1 and CDR2 (germline): MNHNY, SVGAGI (reference sequence). This CDR3 has 15 residues. V shed 2 bases and J shed 1 base, with 8 bases lying between them. CDR3 in amino acids: CASSYRDGNTGELFF. CDR3 sequence (DNA): TGTGCCAGCAGTTACCGGGACGGGAACACCGGGGAGCTGTTTTTT.

This clonotype has only a few counts. This chain connects TRBV5-1 to TRBJ2-5, with TRBD2 identical over 8 bases. The J segment lost 2 bases and the V segment lost 0 bases, leaving 6 bases of the junction unmatched. The CDR3 is made up of 16 amino acids. The V gene's germline CDR1 is SGHRS and CDR2 YFSETQ. The CDR3, as DNA: TGCGCCAGCAGCTTGGAGGTAGCGGGGAGTCAAGAGACCCAGTACTTC. This translates into CASSLEVAGSQETQYF.

This chain uses TRBV19 with TRBJ2-6; D possibly corresponds to TRBD1 (6 bases). The germline V and J ends were trimmed by 8 bases and 2 bases, with 10 bases remaining between them. Germline V gene sequence: CDR1 LNHDA, CDR2 SQIVND (reference sequence). CDR3 size: 14 residues. The CDR3 loop reads CASFNRAGANVLTF. The CDR3, as DNA: TGTGCCAGTTTTAACAGGGCTGGGGCCAACGTCCTGACTTTC. Full variable domain (missing parts from reference TRBV19 and TRBJ2-6): DGGITQSPKYLFRKEGQNVTLSCEQNLNHDAMYWYRQDPGQGLRLIYYSQIVNDFQKGDIAEGYSVSREKKESFPLTVTSAQKNPTAFYLCASFNRAGANVLTFGAGSRLTVL.

In its sample, this clonotype was seen a few times. The rearrangement joins TRBV27 to TRBJ1-2; weak D call: TRBD1 (5 bases). V was clipped by 6 bases and J by 6 bases, with 14 bases between them. CDR3 length equals 13 residues. CDR1 and CDR2 from the germline V gene are MNHEY and SMNVEV (reference sequence). CDR3 region: CASSREGNHGYTF. CDR3 coding DNA: TGTGCCAGCAGCCGGGAGGGGAACCATGGCTACACCTTC.

The chain combines TRBV9 with TRBJ1-1, with 9 nucleotides matching TRBD1. The V and J ends lost 7 bases and 3 bases, in that order; junction bases with no gene match: 13. Germline assignment: CDR1 SGDLS and CDR2 YYNGEE. This CDR3 contains 16 residues. The CDR3 DNA follows: TGTGCCAGCGACAGGGGGGATTCAAAAAGCGACACTGAAGCTTTCTTT. This codes for CASDRGDSKSDTEAFF. The entire variable domain, with the rest obtained from reference TRBV9 and TRBJ1-1, is as follows: DSGVTQTPKHLITATGQRVTLRCSPRSGDLSVYWYQQSLDQGLQFLIQYYNGEERAKGNILERFSAQQFPDLHSELNLSSLELGDSALYFCASDRGDSKSDTEAFFGQGTRLTVV.

This clonotype was observed a few times. V and J are TRBV30 and TRBJ2-7, with D possibly being TRBD1 (5 bases). Germline values: CDR1 GTSNPN, CDR2 SVGIG (reference sequence). CDR3 length: 12 amino acids. V gave up 6 bases and J gave up 2 bases, with 11 bases separating them. This CDR3 is CACAQGTYEQYF. DNA of the CDR3: TGTGCCTGTGCTCAGGGAACCTACGAGCAGTACTTC.

This clonotype has only a few counts. This chain connects TRBV7-9 to TRBJ2-1, with D perhaps matching TRBD2 (6 bases). The V end was cut by 2 bases, the J end by 13 bases, with 18 bases between. There are 14 residues in the CDR3. The V gene's germline CDR1 is SEHNR and CDR2 FQNEAQ (reference sequence). The CDR3 coding sequence is TGTGCCAGCAGCTTACCCTCCTTGACCGGGGGTCAGTTCTTC. The encoded protein is CASSLPSLTGGQFF.

The CDR3 bases are TGTGCCGGCCGGACTAGCGGCCACAATGAGCAGTTCTTC. Translated, it gives CAGRTSGHNEQFF. V is TRBV2 and J is TRBJ2-1, with TRBD2 matching over 10 bases. The CDR3 loop spans 13 amino acids. Germline V gene lookup returns CDR1 SNHLY and CDR2 FYNNEI. The V and J ends lost 11 bases and 5 bases, in that order; junction bases with no gene match: 6.

The chain links TRBV4-3 to TRBJ1-5; no firm D call. Trimming cost V 0 bases and J 0 bases, with 9 bases left between them. The CDR3 sequence is 16 residues long. Germline V gene data show CDR1 as LGHNA and CDR2 as YSLEER. The CDR3 DNA is TGCGCCAGCAGCCAAGATAGATCTCCTAGCAATCAGCCCCAGCATTTT. Translation: CASSQDRSPSNQPQHF.

This chain joins TRBV7-8 and TRBJ1-3; the match to TRBD1 covers 8 bases. The CDR3 has 20 amino acids. The J segment lost 0 bases and the V segment lost 3 bases, leaving 16 bases of the junction unmatched. Germline V gives CDR1 SGHVS, CDR2 FQNEAQ. As DNA, the CDR3 is TGTGCCAGCAGCTTGGCCGGGACAGGTGCACCATTGAGCTCTGGAAACACCATATATTTT. It encodes CASSLAGTGAPLSSGNTIYF.

This clonotype was detected many times. The V call is TRBV5-6, the J call TRBJ2-1; D uncertain. Trimming shortened V by 4 bases and J by 4 bases, and 6 bases separated the two germline ends. Germline V gene sequence: CDR1 SGHDT, CDR2 YYEEEE. The CDR3 is 12 residues long. CDR3 protein: CASSLLYNEQFF. The CDR3 DNA reads TGTGCCAGCAGCCTACTATACAATGAGCAGTTCTTC. The entire variable domain, with the rest obtained from reference TRBV5-6 and TRBJ2-1, is as follows: DAGVTQSPTHLIKTRGQQVTLRCSPKSGHDTVSWYQQALGQGPQFIFQYYEEEERQRGNFPDRFSGHQFPNYSSELNVNALLLGDSALYLCASSLLYNEQFFGPGTRLTVL.

This clonotype was counted between two and nine times. The rearrangement uses TRBV12-3 or TRBV12-4 and TRBJ1-3, with 7 bases identical to TRBD1. The CDR3 contains 16 residues. V lost 3 bases, J lost 11 bases, and 16 bases stayed unmatched. CDR3 coding DNA: TGTGCCAGCAGTTTTACCCCGGGGACAGCTACTGGGGCCATATATTTT. Translating it yields CASSFTPGTATGAIYF.

This clonotype was detected only a few times. The V call is TRBV20-1, the J call TRBJ2-4; TRBD1 might be the D (5 bases). Germline CDR1 and CDR2: DFQATT and SNEGSKA (reference sequence). This CDR3 region has 15 residues. V was cut by 0 bases and J by 1 base, with 10 bases left in between. CDR3 DNA sequence: TGCAGTGCTAGAGACCCAAAGGGGGCCAAAAACATTCAGTACTTC. This encodes CSARDPKGAKNIQYF.

The table lists this clonotype with many counts. The rearrangement uses TRBV9 and TRBJ2-1; D is undetermined. The CDR3 has 15 residues. The V gene's germline CDR1 is SGDLS and CDR2 YYNGEE. Between the trimmed V and J ends, which lost 0 bases and 7 bases, there was a span of 14 bases. CDR3 in DNA: TGTGCCAGCAGCGTAGGGGTACGAACGGAGAATGAGCAGTTCTTC. This translates into CASSVGVRTENEQFF.

This clonotype was found a few times. This chain links TRBV12-3 or TRBV12-4 with TRBJ2-1; the D call may be TRBD1 or TRBD2 (5 bases each). The CDR3 contains 17 residues. Trimming removed 11 bases from V and 0 bases from J, with 23 bases in between. The CDR3 region has the DNA TGTGCCGGTGCCCCCGAGGGGACGGAGCCCTCCTACAATGAGCAGTTCTTC. This translates into CAGAPEGTEPSYNEQFF.

The chain combines TRBV6-1 with TRBJ2-7; TRBD1 matches at 9 bases. The V and J ends lost 10 bases and 2 bases, in that order; junction bases with no gene match: 9. The CDR3 loop spans 14 amino acids. CDR1 and CDR2 (germline): MNHNS, SASEGT. The CDR3, as DNA: TGTGCCATCCCGGCGGGACAGGGTACCTACGAGCAGTACTTC. This gives the protein CAIPAGQGTYEQYF.

V usage is TRBV9 and J usage is TRBJ1-3; D uncertain. The germline V and J ends were trimmed by 0 bases and 4 bases, with 14 bases remaining between them. Germline lookup yields CDR1 SGDLS and CDR2 YYNGEE. This CDR3 is 16 amino acids long. The CDR3 here is CASSVDPLSGGNTIYF. The CDR3 DNA follows: TGTGCCAGCAGCGTAGATCCCCTGTCCGGAGGAAACACCATATATTTT.

CDR3 sequence reads: CASRDRDRGYNEQFF. The DNA for the CDR3 is TGTGCCAGCAGGGACCGGGACAGGGGGTACAATGAGCAGTTCTTC. V and J are TRBV6-6 and TRBJ2-1; 11 bases match TRBD1. The CDR3 extends over 15 amino acids. Germline values: CDR1 MNHNY, CDR2 SVGAGI (reference sequence). After removal of 6 bases from V and 4 bases from J, the junction contained 5 bases not matched to a gene.

The chain employs TRBV25-1 and TRBJ2-1; D is unresolved. The V end lost 3 bases, the J end lost 4 bases, and 13 bases lay between the germline ends. This CDR3 has 15 amino acids. The V gene's germline CDR1 is MGHDK and CDR2 SYGVNS. CDR3 in amino acids: CASSDLLLPYNEQFF. CDR3 nucleotides: TGTGCCAGCAGTGATTTGCTCCTCCCGTACAATGAGCAGTTCTTC.